This TCR beta chain was identified during a study of cytomegalovirus exposure and HLA in healthy donors (dated by TCRdb to 2016 to 2017). Study-level background: In an earlier analysis of some 610 of the donors, roughly 300 Gb of sequence data and 117 million unique TCR beta sequences from 150 million to 200 million T cells were reported. An early release covering roughly 600 HLA-typed donors comprised 250 to 350 gigabases of sequencing data and 85 million or so unique TCR sequences. Among the roughly 400 genotyped donors, approximately 81% belonged to the genetic ancestry cluster associated with self-reported Caucasian donors. The study was designed to test whether signatures of past pathogen exposure could be identified by cataloging public T cell receptors. The study profiled the T cell repertoires of under 850 subjects by immunosequencing and related them to cytomegalovirus serostatus. In addition to the first cohort of 650 to 750 subjects, a separate validation cohort of approximately 120 different subjects was used. The study combined high-throughput TCR immunosequencing, statistical association of individual TCRs with disease status, and machine learning to predict cytomegalovirus infection status. A later analysis re-examined previously published TCR beta repertoires from just over 650 donors and added high-resolution HLA genotyping to investigate patterns of TCR occurrence. In the later analysis, no new phenotypic data were used to find candidate immune exposures; instead, reliance was placed on TCR beta sequences and their occurrence across donors. An earlier analysis of roughly 600 of the donors used high-throughput TCR beta sequencing to judge whether each TCR beta V gene segment behaved as functional or pseudogenic. Alongside the repertoire data, information on donor age, sex, ethnicity and CMV serostatus was compiled. A later genetic analysis took genome-wide SNP genotypes for about three fifths of the roughly 670 donors and used that subset as a discovery cohort. All discovery cohort repertoires had been generated on a single sequencing platform. Both class I and class II loci were covered by HLA typing, at four-digit resolution. Typing coverage differed by locus: A, B, C, DRB1 and DQB1 were typed in roughly 620-630 donors, DQA1 in 500 to 550, DPA1 in approximately 610, and DPB1 in 400 to 480. Because of strong linkage in the cohort, five DR-DQ haplotypes were treated as single units for association and clustering. Among a few hundred genotyped donors of the cohort, an average of 235,054 unique TCR beta nucleotide sequences were sequenced per donor, roughly 20% of them non-productive.

In total, approximately 690 healthy bone marrow donors made up the cohort. At the time of sampling, all cohort members were nominally healthy, though unrecorded immune exposures were likely present. The donor was CMV seropositive and belonged to the group of about 290 seropositive cohort members. A peripheral blood sample was provided by each donor, and peripheral blood mononuclear cells were used for TCR beta sequencing. The Qiagen DNeasy Blood Extraction Kit was used to extract genomic DNA from the blood cell samples. CDR1 and CDR2, looked up from the germline V gene (reference sequence), are MNHEY and SMNVEV. The CDR3 contains 18 residues, cysteine and phenylalanine counted. The read is trimmed to its CDR3 DNA, 54 bases read in frame from base 1. V gives up 2 bases and J gives up 8 bases, and the segment between their germline ends measures 25 bases. To prepare the library, the immunoSEQ multiplex PCR assay was applied. The multiplex PCR relied on a mix of 60 forward primers for TCR Vbeta segments and 13 reverse primers for TCR Jbeta segments. The CDR3 region of rearranged TCR beta genes was amplified from genomic DNA with a multiplex PCR assay. Amplified TCR beta libraries were sequenced as 87-base-pair reads on the Illumina HiSeq System. The authors' pipeline ran thus. In a later analysis, around 80 million unique TCR beta chains were counted across the 500 to 700 repertoires, and approximately 11 million of these chains were shared by at least two donors. Raw reads were error-corrected and collapsed into unique sequences with a nearest-neighbor algorithm that merged closely related sequences to remove PCR and sequencing errors. V, D and J gene segments were assigned by aligning CDR3 sequences to IMGT reference sequences. For a sequence to be retained, a match of at least six nucleotides to both a V gene segment and a J gene segment was required. Rearrangements were classified as productive when the CDR3 lacked stop codons and remained in frame with V and J, and all other rearrangements were classified as non-productive. Following IMGT convention, CDR3 was defined as the stretch from the second conserved V-encoded cysteine up to the conserved J-encoded phenylalanine. In an earlier analysis of 500 to 650 of the donors, sequences lacking an unambiguous match to a single V gene segment were excluded. In an earlier analysis of 500 to 750 of the donors, V segments were called functional above 56.7% productive rearrangements and were called segregating when the between-donor standard deviation exceeded 5%. A statistical classification framework was developed to diagnose cytomegalovirus status using the catalog of TCR beta chain sequences. In a later analysis, V and J genes were assigned by comparing TCR nucleotide sequences against IMGT/GENE-DB human TR gene sequences. In a later analysis, CDR3 sequences and most-parsimonious VDJ recombination scenarios were assigned using the TCRdist pipeline. In a later analysis, every TCR beta chain was defined by the combination of its CDR3 amino acid sequence and its V-gene family, and reads without a unique V-gene family were dropped. As a way to deal with suspected cross-contamination and a sequencing artifact, a later analysis dropped over 550 nucleotide sequences that were highly shared and had low generation probability. In a later analysis, a clonal expansion index for each public chain was calculated from normalized within-repertoire ranks of inferred template counts. A later analysis computed generation probabilities with a VDJ recombination model fitted to out-of-frame rearrangements, and checked the results against IGoR. In a later analysis, TCR-TCR, TCR-HLA and TCR-CMV co-occurrence was scored with hypergeometric tests, and a repertoire-size bias correction was applied to TCR pairs. To estimate false discovery rates, a later analysis permuted the HLA or CMV assignments 20 times. A later analysis grouped co-occurring TCRs with DBSCAN, adding TCRdist sequence similarity when clustering within HLA-allele-positive subsets. For co-occurrence clustering, repertoires with fewer than 30,000 or more than 120,000 public chains were excluded, along with four or five repertoires with anomalous nucleotide sharing. In TCRdb, the immuneACCESS table is reduced to in-frame sequences with V and J assigned. These tables do not hold every clone; where another copy was compared, an unresolved V gene accounts for under half, and the others remain unexplained. The V and J calls and clone size come from that table; D and trimming were worked out from the DNA. Recorded for this sample are roughly 130,000 clones; about 79% of them occurred a single time. The biggest ten clones account for approximately 3% of the sample.

On this clone itself: Its target antigen remains unknown. One base away there is no much larger clone; base qualities are not given.

Findings and caveats that apply to the study as a whole: Linkage disequilibrium might explain the correlated functional status among segregating V segments, but an unknown experimental factor could not be ruled out. A few of the identified cytomegalovirus-associated TCR beta chains were confirmed in vitro to be specific for cytomegalovirus antigens. Most CMV-associated TCR beta chains appeared to be HLA-restricted in a later analysis, and the HLA associations seemed to be driven largely by CMV exposure. At a false discovery rate of 0.05, a later analysis linked about 16,000 TCR beta sequences to specific HLA alleles. In an earlier analysis of roughly 500 of the donors, most TCR beta V segments appeared in productive rearrangements about 90% or about 30% of the time, broadly matching IMGT annotations. The classifier was reported to diagnose cytomegalovirus status with high specificity and sensitivity in both the original and validation cohorts. The only immune exposure information available for the cohort was CMV serostatus. When HLA alleles, especially DR and DQ, strongly co-occurred, TCR associations were difficult to assign to individual alleles. Most TCR sequences were observed very rarely across donors, whereas some public TCRs were present in many individuals. Compared with equally common non-associated chains, HLA-associated TCR beta chains in a later analysis were more clonally expanded and had lower generation probabilities. A further reported finding was that TCR beta sequences accurately predicted the HLA-A and HLA-B alleles for most subjects in the first cohort. Some IMGT-functional V segments, including TRBV6-2 and TRBV6-3, could not be told apart with the 87-base-pair reads, so those segments were excluded. A later genetic analysis associated a missense DCLRE1C variant with V-gene and J-gene trimming of TCR beta chains, and an independent cohort replicated the association. Sequencing depth was assumed to be roughly uniform across donors in the presence/absence analyses, though that assumption may not hold. Because some donors lacked HLA typing at each locus, the association tests relied only on the typed subset. It was suggested by the authors that the approach could potentially be generalized to other disease states and immunological phenotypes. The sequencing pipeline was judged likely to have produced a cluster of highly shared sequence variants as a technical artifact. According to a later genetic analysis, donors in an Asian-associated ancestry cluster had fewer N-insertions in productive TCRs than the approximately 710-donor mean. The earlier analysis of approximately 540 of the donors excluded roughly 17 rarely observed V segments, including chromosome 9 orphons, because counts were too low. According to a later analysis, TCR association rates differed among HLA loci, with DRB1 alleles showing the most associated TCRs and HLA-C alleles showing the fewest. According to a later analysis, parvovirus B19, influenza, CMV and Epstein-Barr virus appeared linked to several top co-occurrence clusters. The study gave a list of 150 to 200 TCR beta chains associated with cytomegalovirus. This cohort had only TCR beta chains sequenced, and the lack of alpha or paired-chain data limited which features could be detected.

This TCR came from a woman under 30 in good health and CMV-seropositive. Sequenced: PBMCs. This sequence uses TRBV27 and TRBJ2-1, with TRBD2 perhaps the D gene, on 7 matching bases. The CDR3 region reads CASSLTGGIAGRVYEQFF. The nucleotides read TGTGCCAGCAGTTTAACCGGGGGCATAGCGGGTAGAGTCTATGAGCAGTTCTTC.